A single sample is the source of the 13 T cell receptor beta chains below, sequenced in a study of T cell responses to AZD1222 COVID-19 vaccine. TCRdb keeps only in-frame clones here, not all; method: immunoSEQ multiplex PCR. The sample contains over 110,000 clones, roughly nine tenths of which appear only once. Material: peripheral blood, obtained 28 days after the second AZD1222 dose. These receptors came from an adult who received the AZD1222 COVID-19 vaccine.

By frequency in the sample, this clone is medium-sized. The chain carries TRBV6-5 and TRBJ1-3, with D uncertain. The germline V and J ends were trimmed by 6 bases and 4 bases, with 10 bases remaining between them. Looked up from germline, CDR1 is MNHEY and CDR2 is SVGAGI. This CDR3 region has 13 residues. The CDR3 protein is CASRSNQGNTIYF. The CDR3 DNA follows: TGTGCCAGCAGGAGTAACCAGGGAAACACCATATATTTT.

The chain has TRBV28 and TRBJ1-1, with 7 bases matching TRBD1. From germline, CDR1 is MDHEN and CDR2 SYDVKM. This CDR3 is 14 amino acids long. J lost 0 bases, V lost 5 bases, and 3 bases had no gene match. In nucleotides, the CDR3 is TGTGCCAGCAGTGGACAGGTGATGAACACTGAAGCTTTCTTT. Protein product: CASSGQVMNTEAFF.

This chain joins TRBV10-2 and TRBJ1-1; D possibly corresponds to TRBD1 (5 bases). V lost 6 bases, J lost 0 bases, and 14 bases lay in between. Germline CDR1 reads WSHSY; CDR2 reads SAAADI. The length of the CDR3 is 15 residues. The CDR3 region is CASRAADSLNTEAFF. The CDR3 region has the DNA TGCGCCAGCAGGGCGGCAGACAGTCTGAACACTGAAGCTTTCTTT.

The V gene is TRBV6-5, the J gene TRBJ2-2, with D maybe TRBD1 (6 bases). V was pared by 8 bases and J by 2 bases, with 15 bases between. From germline, CDR1 is MNHEY and CDR2 SVGAGI. CDR3 length: 15 amino acids. CDR3 loop: CASGQGQLNTGELFF. CDR3 nucleotides: TGTGCCAGCGGACAAGGACAGCTAAACACCGGGGAGCTGTTTTTT.

V usage is TRBV5-6 and J usage is TRBJ1-1; unclear D gene. V was pared by 0 bases and J by 4 bases, with 16 bases between. CDR3 length equals 16 residues. Germline CDR1 SGHDT, CDR2 YYEEEE. DNA of the CDR3: TGTGCCAGCAGCTTGGCAGAGGATGAACTTGGCACTGAAGCTTTCTTT. This codes for CASSLAEDELGTEAFF.

CDR3 protein: CASSLNGGAPETQYF. In DNA form, the CDR3 reads TGTGCCAGCAGTTTGAACGGGGGGGCCCCAGAGACCCAGTACTTC. This chain links TRBV28 with TRBJ2-5; 8 bases are a match to TRBD2. Germline loops: CDR1 MDHEN, CDR2 SYDVKM. V lost 3 bases to trimming and J lost 4 bases; unmatched junction nucleotides: 7. This CDR3 contains 15 residues.

V usage is TRBV6-2 or TRBV6-3 and J usage is TRBJ1-4; D is undetermined. The CDR3 sequence is 16 residues long. Germline V gene data show CDR1 as MNHEY and CDR2 as SVGEGT. The V end lost 5 bases, the J end lost 4 bases, and 17 bases lay between the germline ends. Here the CDR3 DNA reads TGTGCCAGCAGTAAGGCGCCGGTGGGGTTTAATGAAAAACTGTTTTTT. Protein sequence: CASSKAPVGFNEKLFF.

V usage is TRBV12-3 or TRBV12-4 and J usage is TRBJ2-2; 7 bases fit TRBD2. After removal of 7 bases from V and 8 bases from J, the junction contained 7 bases not matched to a gene. The CDR3 extends over 13 amino acids. The CDR3 DNA sequence: TGTGCCAGCAAAGAGCGGGAAGTTGGGGAGCTGTTTTTT. Amino acid sequence: CASKEREVGELFF.

This chain links TRBV6-1 with TRBJ1-3; D is unresolved. Germline V CDR1 and CDR2: MNHNS, SASEGT. V dropped 1 base and J dropped 4 bases, with 11 bases sitting between them. The CDR3 consists of 15 residues. This CDR3 is CASSEVWPGGNTIYF. DNA for the CDR3: TGTGCCAGCAGTGAAGTTTGGCCGGGGGGAAACACCATATATTTT.

V is TRBV28 and J is TRBJ1-5; D is unresolved. V lost 2 bases to trimming and J lost 2 bases, with 10 bases between them. Germline lookup yields CDR1 MDHEN and CDR2 SYDVKM. The CDR3 is 15 amino acids. CDR3 amino acids: CASSLSISGNQPQHF. The CDR3 DNA sequence: TGTGCCAGCAGTTTAAGCATTAGCGGCAATCAGCCCCAGCATTTT.

The chain joins TRBV6-4 to TRBJ2-3; D call uncertain. The germline CDR1 and CDR2 sequences are MRHNA and SNTAGT. The length of the CDR3 is 13 residues. The germline V and J ends were trimmed by 2 bases and 3 bases, with 6 bases remaining between them. The CDR3 DNA follows: TGTGCCAGCAGTGACAGGGAAACAGATACGCAGTATTTT. Translation: CASSDRETDTQYF.

J is TRBJ2-7 and V is TRBV28; D tentatively reads TRBD1 or TRBD2 (6 bases each). CDR3 length: 16 amino acids. Trimming removed 4 bases from V and 0 bases from J, with 16 bases in between. The germline V gene encodes CDR1 MDHEN and CDR2 SYDVKM. The CDR3 DNA sequence: TGTGCCAGCAGTTCCTCCTGGGGGGCCAGCTCCTACGAGCAGTACGTC. As protein: CASSSSWGASSYEQYV.

The V and J genes are TRBV7-8 and TRBJ1-1; possibly TRBD1 for D (6 bases). Germline V gene lookup returns CDR1 SGHVS and CDR2 FQNEAQ. The CDR3 length is 13 residues. Trimming took off 5 bases at V and 4 bases at J, with 11 bases between the two ends. This CDR3 reads CASSKQGSTEAFF. The DNA for the CDR3 is TGTGCCAGCAGCAAACAGGGAAGCACTGAAGCTTTCTTT.